The 26 T cell receptor beta chains below all came from one sample that was sequenced in a study of T cell responses to AZD1222 COVID-19 vaccine. Assay: immunoSEQ multiplex PCR; the TCRdb copy retains only in-frame clones and omits some. The sample has 180,000 or so clones, around 89% seen once. This specimen was peripheral blood, taken 28 days after the second dose of the MenACWY control vaccine. The receptor set was obtained from an adult who received the MenACWY meningococcal vaccine as a control.

The J gene is TRBJ2-7, the V gene TRBV29-1; D call uncertain. The CDR3 covers 13 residues. V was trimmed by 4 bases and J by 3 bases, leaving 13 bases between them. Germline CDR1 is SQVTM and CDR2 is ANQGSEA. The CDR3 here is CSVGAGNFYEQYF. The CDR3, as DNA: TGCAGCGTTGGAGCTGGTAACTTCTACGAGCAGTACTTC.

The rearrangement joins TRBV18 to TRBJ1-2, with a weak D call TRBD1 (5 bases). In germline, CDR1 is KGHSH, CDR2 LQKENI. This CDR3 is built from 16 residues. Between the trimmed V and J ends, which lost 0 bases and 6 bases, there was a span of 17 bases. CDR3 residues: CASSPPSGRDGHGYTF. For the CDR3, the DNA is TGTGCCAGCTCACCACCGTCAGGGAGGGACGGCCATGGCTACACCTTC.

This clone occurred once. V and J are TRBV7-8 and TRBJ2-4; the match to TRBD1 covers 9 bases. Trimming removed 5 bases from V and 1 base from J; junction bases left unmatched: 18. This CDR3 has 20 residues. Germline loops: CDR1 SGHVS, CDR2 FQNEAQ. CDR3 sequence (DNA): TGTGCCAGCAGCCTTCACCCGGGACAGGGATATGAGGGGGCCAAAAACATTCAGTACTTC. This codes for CASSLHPGQGYEGAKNIQYF. Full variable domain (rest looked up from reference TRBV7-8 and TRBJ2-4): GAGVSQSPRYKVAKRGQDVALRCDPISGHVSLFWYQQALGQGPEFLTYFQNEAQLDKSGLPSDRFFAERPEGSVSTLKIQRTQQEDSAVYLCASSLHPGQGYEGAKNIQYFGAGTRLSVL.

This clone was seen only a few times. The chain couples TRBV19 to TRBJ1-3; 7 bases match TRBD1. Trimming at V came to 6 bases and at J to 0 bases, leaving 5 bases not matched to a gene. The CDR3 spans 15 residues. Germline V gives CDR1 LNHDA, CDR2 SQIVND (reference sequence). CDR3 in DNA: TGTGCCAGTAGGCGGACAGGAAACTCTGGAAACACCATATATTTT. Translation gives CASRRTGNSGNTIYF.

The chain recombines TRBV6-5 with TRBJ1-5; no clear D gene. Germline CDR1 reads MNHEY; CDR2 reads SVGAGI. Trimming stripped 5 bases from V and 4 bases from J, with 6 bases between. The CDR3 totals 12 residues. The CDR3 nucleotides are TGTGCCAGCAGTAACGGAAATCAGCCCCAGCATTTT. This gives the protein CASSNGNQPQHF.

This clone was seen just once. V is TRBV10-1 and J is TRBJ2-7, with TRBD1 matching 9 bases. Germline CDR1 and CDR2: WNHNN and SYGVQD (reference sequence). This CDR3 spans 15 amino acids. The junction had 4 bases not matched to a gene; V was cut back by 0 bases and J by 4 bases. Here the CDR3 reads CASSESGQGLYEQYF. CDR3 nucleotide sequence: TGCGCCAGCAGTGAGTCGGGACAGGGTTTATACGAGCAGTACTTC.

This clone was detected once. The chain uses TRBV5-1 and TRBJ2-3, with 10 bases that match TRBD2. The CDR3 is made up of 15 amino acids. The germline V gene has CDR1 SGHRS and CDR2 YFSETQ. Unmatched junction bases numbered 8, after V lost 6 bases and J lost 4 bases. CDR3 residues: CASTFLAGAADTQYF. For the CDR3, the DNA is TGCGCCAGCACCTTTCTAGCGGGAGCTGCAGATACGCAGTATTTT.

The V gene is TRBV18, the J gene TRBJ1-5; D not resolved. The ends were cut back, 6 bases at V and 0 bases at J, with 6 bases in the middle. The CDR3 contains 13 residues. Germline V gene data show CDR1 as KGHSH and CDR2 as LQKENI. DNA for the CDR3: TGTGCCAGCTCCTATGATAGCAATCAGCCCCAGCATTTT. Translation: CASSYDSNQPQHF.

The sample holds one count of this clone. The CDR3 region is CASSPGNGYNEQFF. The CDR3 bases are TGTGCCAGCTCACCAGGAAATGGCTACAATGAGCAGTTCTTC. The chain couples TRBV18 to TRBJ2-1; no clear D. The germline V gene has CDR1 KGHSH and CDR2 LQKENI. The ends were cut back, 2 bases at V and 3 bases at J, with 8 bases in the middle. The length of the CDR3 is 14 residues. Full variable domain (remainder filled in from reference TRBV18 and TRBJ2-1): NAGVMQNPRHLVRRRGQEARLRCSPMKGHSHVYWYRQLPEEGLKFMVYLQKENIIDESGMPKERFSAEFPKEGPSILRIQQVVRGDSAAYFCASSPGNGYNEQFFGPGTRLTVL.

This clone was observed once. This chain links TRBV9 with TRBJ2-3; 8 nucleotides line up with TRBD2. Per the germline V gene, CDR1 is SGDLS and CDR2 is YYNGEE. The ends lost 0 bases at V and 4 bases at J; junction bases unmatched: 10. The length of the CDR3 is 17 residues. The CDR3 region is CASSVGPSGRRADTQYF. DNA for the CDR3: TGTGCCAGCAGCGTAGGGCCCAGCGGGAGAAGGGCAGATACGCAGTATTTT.

The chain recombines TRBV29-1 with TRBJ1-1; D ambiguous. Germline CDR1 SQVTM, CDR2 ANQGSEA. The V end lost 6 bases, the J end lost 7 bases, and 15 bases lay between the germline ends. The CDR3 loop spans 12 amino acids. CDR3 sequence: CSVRRTGGEAFF. The CDR3 DNA reads TGCAGCGTACGACGGACCGGCGGTGAAGCTTTCTTT.

The genes are TRBV6-6 and TRBJ2-7; D uncertain. Trimming removed 5 bases from V and 4 bases from J, with 15 bases in between. The CDR3 consists of 14 residues. CDR1 is MNHNY and CDR2 is SVGAGI in the germline V gene (reference sequence). CDR3 nucleotide sequence: TGTGCCAGCAGTCGGTTGGATTTTGCGTACGAGCAGTACTTC. This sequence encodes CASSRLDFAYEQYF.

V and J are TRBV27 and TRBJ1-2, with 9 bases aligning to TRBD1. Germline lookup yields CDR1 MNHEY and CDR2 SMNVEV (reference sequence). The CDR3 extends over 14 amino acids. V gave up 6 bases and J gave up 7 bases; unmatched junction bases: 9. CDR3 nucleotides: TGTGCCAGCAGCCGGACAGGGGAACGGCTTGGCTACACCTTC. It translates to CASSRTGERLGYTF.

The chain combines TRBV30 with TRBJ2-1; TRBD2 matches 11 bases. The trim removed 4 bases at V and 9 bases at J, leaving 5 bases unmatched. Germline-derived CDR1 and CDR2 are GTSNPN and SVGIG (reference sequence). This CDR3 spans 13 amino acids. The CDR3 loop is CAWTSGRSSEQFF. CDR3 in DNA: TGTGCCTGGACTAGCGGGAGGAGCAGTGAGCAGTTCTTC.

This chain joins TRBV10-1 and TRBJ2-3; 7 nucleotides line up with TRBD1. CDR3 size: 14 residues. Looked up from germline, CDR1 is WNHNN and CDR2 is SYGVQD (reference sequence). Trimming removed 4 bases from V and 6 bases from J; junction bases left unmatched: 7. CDR3 amino acids: CASSGTGRGDTQYF. The CDR3 bases are TGCGCCAGCAGTGGGACAGGACGAGGGGATACGCAGTATTTT.

The chain combines TRBV25-1 with TRBJ2-6; tentative D call: TRBD1 (6 bases). Germline-derived CDR1 and CDR2 are MGHDK and SYGVNS. This CDR3 comprises 16 residues. V lost 3 bases and J lost 1, with 10 bases in between. CDR3 DNA: TGTGCCAGCAGTGATCCCGGACAGTCTGGGGCCAACGTCCTGACTTTC. Translation gives CASSDPGQSGANVLTF.

CDR3 sequence (DNA): TGTGCCAGCAGTTACTCGAGAAGGAACACTGAAGCTTTCTTT. Its protein is CASSYSRRNTEAFF. V gene TRBV6-5 combines with J gene TRBJ1-1; no firm D call. In germline, CDR1 is MNHEY, CDR2 SVGAGI. The CDR3 spans 14 residues. V was shortened by 0 bases and J by 1 base, with 6 bases between the two germline ends.

V gene TRBV10-3 combines with J gene TRBJ1-5; D is ambiguous. The germline CDR1 and CDR2 sequences are ENHRY and SYGVKD. The CDR3 consists of 13 residues. The V gene lost 6 bases and the J gene lost 5 bases, with 11 bases spanning the gap. The CDR3 DNA is TGTGCCATCAGAATCGGCCGAGATCAGCCCCAGCATTTT. It specifies CAIRIGRDQPQHF.

The rearrangement links TRBV5-1 to TRBJ1-1; 8 bases agree with TRBD1. Germline V gene lookup returns CDR1 SGHRS and CDR2 YFSETQ. The CDR3 spans 14 residues. Trimming at V came to 2 bases and at J to 3 bases, leaving 3 bases not matched to a gene. The CDR3 loop is CASSFGQGDTEAFF. CDR3 coding DNA: TGCGCCAGCAGCTTCGGACAGGGAGACACTGAAGCTTTCTTT.

J is TRBJ2-7 and V is TRBV27; no clear D gene. Germline CDR1 and CDR2: MNHEY and SMNVEV (reference sequence). The V end was cut by 0 bases, the J end by 4 bases, with 13 bases between. The CDR3 runs to 15 residues. The CDR3 protein is CASSLSIEPVYEQYF. CDR3 DNA: TGTGCCAGCAGTTTATCGATAGAGCCAGTTTACGAGCAGTACTTC.

V and J are TRBV27 and TRBJ2-7; 10 bases align to TRBD2. This CDR3 has 13 residues. Germline V gene lookup returns CDR1 MNHEY and CDR2 SMNVEV (reference sequence). The junction had 4 bases not matched to a gene; V was cut back by 8 bases and J by 3 bases. The CDR3 sequence: CASGLADGYEQYF. CDR3 nucleotide sequence: TGTGCCAGCGGACTAGCGGACGGCTACGAGCAGTACTTC.

This sequence joins TRBV27 and TRBJ2-3; D remains ambiguous. The germline gives CDR1 MNHEY, CDR2 SMNVEV (reference sequence). Trimming removed 1 base from V and 7 bases from J, with 9 bases in between. The CDR3 totals 13 residues. For the CDR3, the DNA is TGTGCCAGCAGTTTATTCTTGGGTTATACGCAGTATTTT. Translating it yields CASSLFLGYTQYF.

This chain connects TRBV19 to TRBJ1-1, with a weak D call TRBD1 (5 bases). The germline CDR1 and CDR2 sequences are LNHDA and SQIVND (reference sequence). V was trimmed by 4 bases and J by 5 bases, leaving 14 bases between them. The CDR3 spans 14 residues. The DNA of the CDR3 is TGTGCCAGTAGTACTCCGGCAGGGTGGACTGAAGCTTTCTTT. Protein product: CASSTPAGWTEAFF.

The V call is TRBV3-1 (or the pseudogene TRBV3-2), the J call TRBJ2-5; TRBD2 matches at 13 bases. CDR3 length: 15 residues. Trimming cost V 4 bases and J 7 bases; bases outside gene matches: 6. In germline, CDR1 is LGHDT, CDR2 YNNKEL (reference sequence). DNA of the CDR3: TGTGCCAGCAGCCTGGGGACTAGCGGGATAGGGACCCAGTACTTC. Translating gives CASSLGTSGIGTQYF.

This rearrangement joins TRBV10-1 to TRBJ2-7; TRBD1 aligns across 7 bases. J was trimmed by 2 bases and V by 6 bases; bases with no gene match: 7. Per the germline V gene, CDR1 is WNHNN and CDR2 is SYGVQD (reference sequence). CDR3 length: 14 amino acids. CDR3 sequence: CASSPTGVPYEQYF. The CDR3 region has the DNA TGCGCCAGCAGCCCCACAGGGGTCCCCTACGAGCAGTACTTC.

This clone was seen a single time. V usage is TRBV18 and J usage is TRBJ2-3; 7 bases map to TRBD2. In germline, CDR1 is KGHSH, CDR2 LQKENI. The length of the CDR3 is 16 residues. Trimming at V came to 3 bases and at J to 3 bases, leaving 9 bases not matched to a gene. CDR3 DNA sequence: TGTGCCAGCTCACCCCTAGCGGCCACGCGGACAGATACGCAGTATTTT. It yields the protein CASSPLAATRTDTQYF.